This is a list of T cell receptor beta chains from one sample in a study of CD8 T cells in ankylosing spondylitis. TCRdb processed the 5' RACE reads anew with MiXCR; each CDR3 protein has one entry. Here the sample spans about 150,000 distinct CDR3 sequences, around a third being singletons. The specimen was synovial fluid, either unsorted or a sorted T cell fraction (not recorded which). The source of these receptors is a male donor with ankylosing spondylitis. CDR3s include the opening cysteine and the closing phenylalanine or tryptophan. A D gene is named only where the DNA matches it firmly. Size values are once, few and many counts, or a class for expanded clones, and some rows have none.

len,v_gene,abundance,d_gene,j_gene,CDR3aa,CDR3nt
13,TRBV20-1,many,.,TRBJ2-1,CSAAGPPYNEQFF,TGCAGTGCCGCCGGCCCCCCCTACAATGAGCAGTTCTTC
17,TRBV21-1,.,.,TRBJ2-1,CASSKGPSGRRYNEQFF,TGTGCCAGCAGCAAAGGTCCTAGCGGGAGGCGTTACAATGAGCAGTTCTTC
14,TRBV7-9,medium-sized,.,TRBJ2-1,CASSFMDSRSEQFF,TGTGCCAGCAGCTTTATGGACTCCCGTTCGGAGCAGTTCTTC
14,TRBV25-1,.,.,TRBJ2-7,CASSAHKSSYEQYF,TGTGCCAGCAGTGCTCACAAGAGCTCCTACGAGCAGTACTTC
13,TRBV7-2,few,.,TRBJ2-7,CASSSRGGYEQYF,TGTGCCAGCAGCTCCCGCGGAGGGTACGAGCAGTACTTC
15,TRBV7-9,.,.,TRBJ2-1,CASSLWPALNGEQFF,TGTGCCAGCAGCTTATGGCCCGCACTTAATGGTGAGCAGTTCTTC
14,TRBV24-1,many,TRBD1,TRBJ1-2,CATSDGWTGGVYTF,TGTGCCACCAGTGATGGATGGACAGGGGGCGTCTACACCTTC
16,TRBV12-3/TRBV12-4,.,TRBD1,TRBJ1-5,CASSPGQGGGNQPQHF,TGTGCCAGCAGTCCAGGACAGGGGGGGGGCAATCAGCCCCAGCATTTT
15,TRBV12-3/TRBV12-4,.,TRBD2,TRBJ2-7,CASSLGLAGAGEQYF,TGTGCCAGCAGTTTAGGACTAGCGGGAGCCGGCGAGCAGTACTTC
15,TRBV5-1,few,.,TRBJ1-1,CASSLEGRMNTEAFF,TGCGCCAGCAGCTTAGAGGGCCGTATGAACACTGAAGCTTTCTTT
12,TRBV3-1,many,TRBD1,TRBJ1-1,CAIRTGDTEAFF,TGTGCCATCAGGACAGGAGACACTGAAGCTTTCTTT
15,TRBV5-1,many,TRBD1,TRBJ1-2,CASSNRDSANYGYTF,TGCGCCAGCAGCAACCGGGACAGCGCTAACTATGGCTACACCTTC
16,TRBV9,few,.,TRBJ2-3,CASSPAPGEQADTQYF,TGTGCCAGCAGCCCCGCCCCAGGGGAGCAGGCGGATACGCAGTATTTT
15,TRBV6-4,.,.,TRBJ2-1,CASSVEGGPYNEQFF,TGTGCCAGCAGTGTGGAAGGGGGTCCCTACAATGAGCAGTTCTTC
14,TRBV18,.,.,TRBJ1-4,CASSLSDGDEKLFF,TGTGCCAGCTCACTTTCGGATGGGGATGAAAAACTGTTTTTT
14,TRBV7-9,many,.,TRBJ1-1,CASSPSWGDPEAFF,TGTGCCAGCAGCCCCAGTTGGGGGGATCCTGAAGCTTTCTTT
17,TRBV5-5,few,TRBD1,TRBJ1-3,CASSKTGTGISGNTIYF,TGTGCCAGCAGCAAAACCGGGACAGGGATTAGTGGAAACACCATATATTTT
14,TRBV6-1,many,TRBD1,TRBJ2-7,CASSVGTGRNEQYF,TGTGCCAGCAGCGTCGGGACAGGGAGGAACGAGCAGTACTTC
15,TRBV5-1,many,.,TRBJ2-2,CASSGASTNTGELFF,TGCGCCAGCAGCGGGGCTAGCACGAACACCGGGGAGCTGTTTTTT
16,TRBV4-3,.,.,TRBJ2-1,CASSQAPETLYNEQFF,TGCGCCAGCAGCCAAGCTCCGGAGACTCTTTACAATGAGCAGTTCTTC
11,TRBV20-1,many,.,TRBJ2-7,CSPSEPPEQYF,TGCAGTCCCTCTGAGCCTCCCGAGCAGTACTTC
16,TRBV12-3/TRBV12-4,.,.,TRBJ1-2,CASSLAVGSTNYGYTF,TGTGCCAGCAGTTTAGCGGTAGGGTCCACTAACTATGGCTATACCTTC
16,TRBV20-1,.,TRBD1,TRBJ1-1,CSVPDRGLVGGTEAFF,TGCAGTGTGCCGGACAGGGGCCTCGTTGGGGGGACTGAAGCTTTCTTT
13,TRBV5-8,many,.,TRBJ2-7,CASSLYSSYEQYF,TGTGCCAGCAGCTTGTACAGCTCCTACGAGCAGTACTTC
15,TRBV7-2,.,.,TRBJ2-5,CASSLARQSQETQYF,TGTGCCAGCAGCTTAGCGAGACAGAGCCAAGAGACCCAGTACTTC
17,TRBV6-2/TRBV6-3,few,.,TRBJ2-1,CASSRTLPGRESNEQFF,TGTGCCAGCAGTAGGACCCTTCCGGGTAGGGAAAGTAATGAGCAGTTCTTC
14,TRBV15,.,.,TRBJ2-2,CATSRGPETGELFF,TGTGCCACCAGCAGAGGACCAGAAACCGGGGAGCTGTTTTTT
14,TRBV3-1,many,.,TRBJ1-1,CASSRRVQATEAFF,TGTGCCAGCAGCCGGAGGGTCCAAGCCACTGAAGCTTTCTTT
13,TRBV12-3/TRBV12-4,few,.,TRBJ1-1,CASSLSDPAEAFF,TGTGCCAGCAGTTTATCCGACCCCGCTGAAGCTTTCTTT
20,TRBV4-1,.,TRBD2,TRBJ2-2,CASSPPRGLAGGANTGELFF,TGCGCCAGCAGCCCTCCAAGGGGCCTAGCGGGAGGGGCGAACACCGGGGAGCTGTTTTTT
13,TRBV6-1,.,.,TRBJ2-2,CASSNQGPGELFF,TGTGCCAGCAGCAATCAAGGCCCCGGGGAGCTGTTTTTT
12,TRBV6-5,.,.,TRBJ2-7,CASSWPSYEQYF,TGTGCCAGCAGTTGGCCCTCCTACGAGCAGTACTTC